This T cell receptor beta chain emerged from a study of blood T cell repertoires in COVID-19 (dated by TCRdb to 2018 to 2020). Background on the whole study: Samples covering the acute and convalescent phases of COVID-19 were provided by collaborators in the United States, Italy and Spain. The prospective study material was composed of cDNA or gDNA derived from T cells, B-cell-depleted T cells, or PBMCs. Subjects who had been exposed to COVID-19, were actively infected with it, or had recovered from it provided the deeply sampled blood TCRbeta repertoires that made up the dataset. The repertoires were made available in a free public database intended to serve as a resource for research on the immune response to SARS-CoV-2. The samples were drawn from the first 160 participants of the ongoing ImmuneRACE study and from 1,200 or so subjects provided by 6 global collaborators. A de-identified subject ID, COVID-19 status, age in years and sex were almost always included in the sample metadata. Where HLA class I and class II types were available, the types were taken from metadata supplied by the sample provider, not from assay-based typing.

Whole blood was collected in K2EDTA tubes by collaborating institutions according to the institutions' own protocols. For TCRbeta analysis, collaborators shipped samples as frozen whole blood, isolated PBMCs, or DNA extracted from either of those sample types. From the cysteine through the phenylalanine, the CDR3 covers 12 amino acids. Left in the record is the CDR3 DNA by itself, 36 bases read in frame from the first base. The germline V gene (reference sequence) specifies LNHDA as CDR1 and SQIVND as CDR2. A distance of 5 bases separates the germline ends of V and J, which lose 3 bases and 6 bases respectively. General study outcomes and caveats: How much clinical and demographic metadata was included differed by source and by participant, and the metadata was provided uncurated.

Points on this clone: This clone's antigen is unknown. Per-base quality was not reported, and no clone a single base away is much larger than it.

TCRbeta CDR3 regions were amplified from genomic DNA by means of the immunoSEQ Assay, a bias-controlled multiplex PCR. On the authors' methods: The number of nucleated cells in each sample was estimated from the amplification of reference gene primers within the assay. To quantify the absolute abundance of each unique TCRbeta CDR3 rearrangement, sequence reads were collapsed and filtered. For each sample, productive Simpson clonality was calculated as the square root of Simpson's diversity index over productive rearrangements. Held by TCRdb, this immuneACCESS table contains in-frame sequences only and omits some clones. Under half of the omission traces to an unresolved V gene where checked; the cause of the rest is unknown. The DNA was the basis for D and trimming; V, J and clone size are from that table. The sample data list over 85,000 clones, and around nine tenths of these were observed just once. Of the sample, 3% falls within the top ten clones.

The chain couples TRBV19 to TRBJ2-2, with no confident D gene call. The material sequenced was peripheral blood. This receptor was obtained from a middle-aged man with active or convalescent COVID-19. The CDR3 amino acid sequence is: CASSIRAGELFF. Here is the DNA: TGTGCCAGTAGTATCCGGGCCGGGGAGCTGTTTTTT.